Below are 3 T cell receptor beta chains sequenced from a single sample in a study of T cell responses to AZD1222 COVID-19 vaccine. Data came from immunoSEQ multiplex PCR; TCRdb stores just in-frame clones and leaves some out. Of 150,000 to 200,000 clones detected, around 90% appear once; the ten largest clones hold 5% to 7%. The sequenced sample was peripheral blood, obtained on day 0 of AZD1222 vaccination. These receptors were obtained from an adult in good health.

The chain couples TRBV6-5 to TRBJ2-1, with D perhaps matching TRBD2 (6 bases). Germline V gene sequence: CDR1 MNHEY, CDR2 SVGAGI. V gave up 5 bases and J gave up 3 bases, with 8 bases separating them. This CDR3 has 13 amino acids. The chain's CDR3 is CASSLDYYNEQFF. CDR3 nucleotide sequence: TGTGCCAGCAGTCTGGACTACTACAATGAGCAGTTCTTC.

The CDR3 DNA is TGTGCCAGCATCGACGACAGGAACTACCTAAGCGGCTATGGCTACACCTTC. Translating it yields CASIDDRNYLSGYGYTF. The chain joins TRBV19 to TRBJ1-2; D perhaps matches TRBD1 (6 bases). The CDR3 is made up of 17 amino acids. The V gene's germline CDR1 is LNHDA and CDR2 SQIVND (reference sequence). The V gene lost 9 bases and the J gene lost 4 bases, with 27 bases spanning the gap.

The V and J genes are TRBV9 and TRBJ1-3; no definite D call. The V end lost 0 bases, the J end lost 1 base, and 5 bases lay between the germline ends. CDR1 SGDLS and CDR2 YYNGEE come from the germline V gene. The CDR3 extends over 14 amino acids. The CDR3 nucleotides read TGTGCCAGCAGCGTAGAGAATTCTGGAAACACCATATATTTT. It yields the protein CASSVENSGNTIYF.